This TCR beta chain was sequenced in a study of siplizumab effects on memory and regulatory T cells. V was shortened by 3 bases and J by 8 bases, with 7 bases between the two germline ends. CDR1 and CDR2 from the germline V gene are WSHSY and SAAADI. The CDR3 consists of 11 residues. Assay used: immunoSEQ multiplex PCR; TCRdb lists only in-frame clones, some missing. The table includes about 99,000 clones, 93% detected once. Sequencing was carried out using Tregs sorted from blood. V and J are TRBV10-2 and TRBJ1-1; D ambiguous. The clonotype comes from a human donor in good health. The CDR3 protein is CASSDSQEAFF. CDR3 in DNA: TGCGCCAGCAGTGACTCACAGGAAGCTTTCTTT.